This TCR beta chain was sequenced for a study of response to subunit inactivated influenza vaccine. Study-level results: Authors suggested that a seasonal influenza vaccination recruits few new T cells each time.

MiXCR was run by TCRdb on the RT-PCR reads, yielding one entry per CDR3 protein. The table shows 500,000 to 600,000 distinct CDR3 sequences, with around 11% occurring only once. Deletions cut 8 bases from V and 2 bases from J, with 14 bases between. This CDR3 contains 14 residues. Germline V gene lookup returns CDR1 SEHNR and CDR2 FQNEAQ (reference sequence). This clonotype has a handful of counts. What it recognizes is unknown. This clonotype was sampled from a man in his fifties or sixties who received an inactivated influenza vaccine. This chain links TRBV7-9 with TRBJ2-3; TRBD2 is a possible D gene (6 bases). The source material was PBMCs from blood, sampled on the day of vaccination. The CDR3 DNA follows: TGTGCCAGCCACCCAAGCGGGTCCACAGATACGCAGTATTTT. Protein: CASHPSGSTDTQYF. Filled out from reference TRBV7-9 and TRBJ2-3, the complete variable domain reads DTGVSQNPRHKITKRGQNVTFRCDPISEHNRLYWYRQTLGQGPEFLTYFQNEAQLEKSRLLSDRFSAERPKGSFSTLEIQRTEQGDSAMYLCASHPSGSTDTQYFGPGTRLTVL.